The 10 T cell receptor beta chains listed next were all sequenced from one sample in a study of blood T cell repertoires in COVID-19. Measured with immunoSEQ multiplex PCR; TCRdb has only the in-frame clones, and not every one. The table shows 150,000 or so clones, with approximately 87% occurring only once. Sequencing was carried out using PBMCs or T cells enriched from blood (not recorded which). These receptors all come from a woman aged 45-59 years who had recovered from COVID-19.

The CDR3 reads CASSFQTVSSYNEQFF. Here the CDR3 DNA reads TGTGCCAGCAGCTTCCAAACCGTCAGCTCCTACAATGAGCAGTTCTTC. The V gene is TRBV7-2, the J gene TRBJ2-1, with D hard to call. This CDR3 is built from 16 residues. With 3 bases removed from V and 0 bases from J, the gap between germline ends came to 12 bases. Germline lookup yields CDR1 SGHTA and CDR2 FQGNSA.

The chain recombines TRBV30 with TRBJ2-5, with D perhaps matching TRBD1 (5 bases). The V gene's germline CDR1 is GTSNPN and CDR2 SVGIG (reference sequence). The CDR3 contains 16 residues. V lost 1 base, J lost 5 bases, and 20 bases lay in between. Here the CDR3 reads CAWSALGARTVETQYF. The CDR3 nucleotides are TGTGCCTGGAGTGCCCTTGGGGCGCGAACGGTGGAGACCCAGTACTTC.

The rearrangement joins TRBV5-1 to TRBJ1-2, with unresolved D. V lost 2 bases to trimming and J lost 2 bases, with 10 bases between them. This CDR3 is built from 14 residues. Germline CDR1 and CDR2: SGHRS and YFSETQ. This CDR3 reads CASSFGDSNYGYTF. Here the CDR3 DNA reads TGCGCCAGCAGCTTTGGAGATTCCAACTATGGCTACACCTTC.

The chain uses TRBV19 and TRBJ1-5; the match to TRBD1 covers 7 bases. Trimming at V came to 6 bases and at J to 2 bases, leaving 10 bases not matched to a gene. Per germline, CDR1 LNHDA and CDR2 SQIVND (reference sequence). CDR3 size: 16 residues. CDR3 protein: CASSIRQGLGNQPQHF. In DNA, the CDR3 is TGTGCCAGTAGCATTAGACAGGGACTTGGCAATCAGCCCCAGCATTTT. Variable domain in full (rest from reference TRBV19 and TRBJ1-5): DGGITQSPKYLFRKEGQNVTLSCEQNLNHDAMYWYRQDPGQGLRLIYYSQIVNDFQKGDIAEGYSVSREKKESFPLTVTSAQKNPTAFYLCASSIRQGLGNQPQHFGDGTRLSIL.

The rearrangement links TRBV24-1 to TRBJ2-7; 11 nucleotides align to TRBD1. Germline V gene lookup returns CDR1 KGHDR and CDR2 SFDVKD. V lost 0 bases to trimming and J lost 6 bases; unmatched junction nucleotides: 6. This CDR3 contains 16 residues. This CDR3 is CATSDLTGTGGSEQYF. CDR3 coding DNA: TGTGCCACCAGTGATTTGACCGGGACAGGGGGGTCCGAGCAGTACTTC.

V and J are TRBV27 and TRBJ2-5, with D hard to call. V lost 5 bases to trimming and J lost 3 bases, with 10 bases between them. The CDR3 length is 13 residues. Looked up from germline, CDR1 is MNHEY and CDR2 is SMNVEV (reference sequence). CDR3 sequence: CASSRARKETQYF. In nucleotides, the CDR3 is TGTGCCAGCAGTAGAGCGCGGAAAGAGACCCAGTACTTC.

The rearrangement links TRBV3-1 (or the pseudogene TRBV3-2) to TRBJ1-2; TRBD1 is a possible D gene (6 bases). Trimming left V 1 base short and J 2 bases short, with 8 bases between. CDR3 length: 14 amino acids. Germline CDR1 LGHDT, CDR2 YNNKEL (reference sequence). The CDR3 protein is CASSQGTVNYGYTF. In DNA, the CDR3 is TGTGCCAGCAGCCAAGGGACAGTCAACTATGGCTACACCTTC.

V and J are TRBV14 and TRBJ1-2, with D possibly TRBD1 on 6 matching bases. Trimming cost V 2 bases and J 8 bases, with 15 bases left between them. Germline V gives CDR1 SGHDN, CDR2 FVKESK. The CDR3 is made up of 14 amino acids. CDR3 loop: CASSQRSGGRGYTF. The CDR3 nucleotides read TGTGCCAGCAGCCAAAGATCGGGGGGCCGGGGCTACACCTTC.

This clone occurred once. The J gene is TRBJ1-5, the V gene TRBV4-2; 9 bases agree with TRBD1. In germline, CDR1 is LGHNA, CDR2 YNFKEQ. The CDR3 loop spans 16 amino acids. Germline trimming cut 1 base from V and 1 base from J; bases unmatched to any gene: 2. The CDR3 bases are TGTGCCAGCAGCCAAGTGGACAGGGGAAGCAATCAGCCCCAGCATTTT. This translates into CASSQVDRGSNQPQHF.

This chain links TRBV5-4 with TRBJ1-5; D possibly corresponds to TRBD1 (5 bases). Germline V gives CDR1 SGHNT, CDR2 YYREEE (reference sequence). V was clipped by 4 bases and J by 8 bases, with 13 bases between them. The CDR3 has 13 amino acids. The DNA of the CDR3 is TGTGCCAGCAGCACTGGTCAAGGGGAGCCCCAGCATTTT. Residues: CASSTGQGEPQHF.